Below, 24 T cell receptor beta chains from the same sample are listed, as sequenced in a study of T cells in women clearing cervical HPV infection. Assay used: immunoSEQ multiplex PCR; TCRdb lists only in-frame clones, some missing. The specimen's table records approximately 18,000 clones. Sequenced sample: blood buffy coat. These receptors all stem from a woman aged 18 to 75 with a cervical HPV16 infection that either progressed to CIN3+ or cleared (not recorded which).

With regard to this clone: From the germline J gene comes the end of the CDR3, since the read stops 3 residues before it. The chain employs TRBV9 and TRBJ2-7; D is perhaps TRBD1 or TRBD2 (6 bases each). The CDR3 is made up of 18 amino acids. Germline assignment: CDR1 SGDLS and CDR2 YYNGEE. V was shortened by 5 bases and J by 3 bases, with 27 bases between the two germline ends. CDR3 DNA, as far as it was read: TGTGCCAGCAGACAGGGTAGGGGGAGGAGGGATGGTTTCTACGAG. Translating it yields CASRQGRGRRDGFYE. The full-length CDR3 reads as CASRQGRGRRDGFYEQYF.

A remark on this clone: The CDR3 extends 3 residues past the end of the read, so its final part is completed from the germline J gene. The V gene is TRBV14, the J gene TRBJ1-2; D is unresolved. Germline loops: CDR1 SGHDN, CDR2 FVKESK. The CDR3 length is 13 residues. Trimming took off 4 bases at V and 0 bases at J, with 6 bases between the two ends. The CDR3 bases that were read are TGTGCCAGCAGCCGTACAGCTAACTATGGC. Protein sequence: CASSRTANYG. The entire CDR3 is CASSRTANYGYTF.

In regard to this clone: The read comes to an end 3 residues before the CDR3 does, leaving the germline J gene to fill in the end. The chain recombines TRBV19 with TRBJ1-4; TRBD1 is a possible D gene (5 bases). The ends were cut back, 3 bases at V and 7 bases at J, with 21 bases in the middle. Germline V gene data show CDR1 as LNHDA and CDR2 as SQIVND (reference sequence). The CDR3 loop spans 17 amino acids. This CDR3 reads CASSIARATRGGEKLFF. The DNA read from the CDR3 is TGTGCCAGTAGTATCGCCAGGGCCACTCGTGGCGGTGAAAAA.

As to this clone: Read sequence stops 3 residues before the CDR3 end, and the germline J gene provides the missing end. The chain links TRBV5-5 to TRBJ1-3; a possible D gene is TRBD1 (5 bases). The germline CDR1 and CDR2 sequences are SGHKS and YYEKEE (reference sequence). The CDR3 extends over 14 amino acids. The CDR3 sequence is CASSLIQTDLAIYF. The DNA read from the CDR3 is TGTGCCAGCAGCTTGATCCAGACAGATCTGGCC.

In regard to this clone: The read ends 3 residues early relative to the CDR3; the germline J gene fills the gap. V is TRBV5-1 and J is TRBJ1-1; weak D call: TRBD1 (6 bases). V was trimmed by 4 bases and J by 1 base, leaving 8 bases between them. This CDR3 is built from 13 residues. Germline V CDR1 and CDR2: SGHRS, YFSETQ. Incomplete CDR3 DNA: TGCGCCAGCAGCCTAGGGGGGAACACTGAA. This sequence encodes CASSLGGNTE. The CDR3 reads in full as CASSLGGNTEAFF.

The CDR3 DNA, read in part, is TGCAGTGCTAGGTTTGGCGGGAGCGAG. Its translation is CSARFGGSE. The entire CDR3 sequence reads CSARFGGSEQYF. The genes are TRBV20-1 and TRBJ2-7, with TRBD2 identical over 7 bases. The read ends 3 residues shy of where the CDR3 ends; the end is completed using the germline J gene. The V and J ends lost 3 bases and 6 bases, in that order; junction bases with no gene match: 5. The CDR3 contains 12 residues. Per the germline V gene, CDR1 is DFQATT and CDR2 is SNEGSKA (reference sequence).

Concerning this clone: Read data end 3 residues before the CDR3 end; the end is taken from the germline J gene. The rearrangement uses TRBV7-8 and TRBJ2-1; D unclear. CDR1 is SGHVS, CDR2 FQNEAQ, per germline. V was clipped by 5 bases and J by 7 bases, with 12 bases between them. This CDR3 region has 13 residues. The CDR3 protein is CASSTALRNEQFF. The part of the CDR3 DNA that was read is TGTGCCAGCAGCACCGCCCTGCGGAATGAG.

Note on this clone: The read finishes 3 residues shy of the CDR3 end, and the germline J gene is used to complete it. The chain combines TRBV7-9 with TRBJ2-5, with D possibly being TRBD1 (5 bases). CDR3 length: 15 amino acids. The V and J ends lost 0 bases and 0 bases respectively, with 8 bases between them. Germline values: CDR1 SEHNR, CDR2 FQNEAQ (reference sequence). The CDR3 reads CASSLAGPYQETQYF. The covered CDR3 bases are TGTGCCAGCAGCTTAGCGGGGCCGTACCAAGAGACC.

Details on this clone: The CDR3 extends 3 residues past the end of the read, so its final part is completed from the germline J gene. The chain joins TRBV5-1 to TRBJ2-7, with 7 positions matching TRBD1. Germline V gene sequence: CDR1 SGHRS, CDR2 YFSETQ. The CDR3 extends over 12 amino acids. Germline trimming cut 5 bases from V and 3 bases from J; bases unmatched to any gene: 2. Partial CDR3 DNA: TGCGCCAGCAGAGGACAGGTCTACGAG. Its protein product is CASRGQVYE. The whole CDR3 region reads CASRGQVYEQYF.

With regard to this clone: The CDR3 end lies 3 residues beyond the end of the read and is filled in from the germline J gene. This sequence joins TRBV2 and TRBJ1-5; possible D gene TRBD1, 6 bases. Germline lookup yields CDR1 SNHLY and CDR2 FYNNEI. V dropped 6 bases and J dropped 4 bases, with 13 bases sitting between them. This CDR3 is built from 14 residues. The part of the CDR3 DNA that was read is TGTGCCAGCAGCCCCGACCAGGGGAATCAGCCC. This encodes CASSPDQGNQP. The entire CDR3 protein is CASSPDQGNQPQHF.

With respect to this clone: The read comes to an end 3 residues before the CDR3 does, leaving the germline J gene to fill in the end. The rearrangement uses TRBV5-1 and TRBJ1-6, with TRBD1 matching 7 bases. Germline CDR1 reads SGHRS; CDR2 reads YFSETQ. V dropped 5 bases and J dropped 8; count of bases not matched to a gene: 10. There are 15 residues in the CDR3. This CDR3 reads CASRQPGQTDSPLHF. The CDR3 bases that were read are TGCGCCAGCAGACAACCGGGACAGACAGATTCACCC.

A note on this clone: The read gets to within 3 residues of the CDR3 end, and the germline J gene fills in the rest. This chain connects TRBV4-1 to TRBJ2-3; D possibly corresponds to TRBD1 (6 bases). The V end lost 1 base, the J end lost 4 bases, and 12 bases lay between the germline ends. Germline CDR1 and CDR2: MGHRA and YSYEKL. This CDR3 is 15 amino acids long. Partial CDR3 DNA: TGCGCCAGCAGCCAAGGAATCACAGGGCCAGATACG. It codes for CASSQGITGPDT. Given in full, the CDR3 is CASSQGITGPDTQYF.

Remarks on this clone: The read finishes 3 residues shy of the CDR3 end, and the germline J gene is used to complete it. The gene calls are TRBV5-1 and TRBJ2-3; D not resolved. The germline V gene has CDR1 SGHRS and CDR2 YFSETQ. There are 14 residues in the CDR3. Trimming removed 2 bases at V and 2 bases at J, with 9 bases between. CDR3 bases read: TGCGCCAGCAGCTTATCCCAACTCACAGATACG. This gives the protein CASSLSQLTDT. The full CDR3 is CASSLSQLTDTQYF.

About this clone: The CDR3 is cut off 3 residues early in the read; its end comes from the germline J gene. The genes are TRBV30 and TRBJ1-1; TRBD1 might be the D (5 bases). Trimming removed 8 bases at V and 5 bases at J, with 12 bases between. CDR1 is GTSNPN and CDR2 is SVGIG in the germline V gene (reference sequence). The CDR3 length is 11 residues. CDR3 residues: CADSRETEAFF. CDR3 bases read: TGTGCCGACAGTCGGGAGACTGAA.

As concerns this clone: The DNA ends 3 residues before the CDR3 does, and the rest of the CDR3 is filled in from the germline J gene. The chain links TRBV28 to TRBJ2-1; D is unresolved. Germline V lookup: CDR1 MDHEN, CDR2 SYDVKM. V lost 6 bases and J lost 4, with 7 bases in between. The CDR3 has 12 residues. The sequenced part of the CDR3 DNA is TGTGCCAGCAGCCTAGAGTACAATGAG. It encodes CASSLEYNE. Given in full, the CDR3 is CASSLEYNEQFF.

This chain's CDR3 is CASSPFPTGELFF. CDR3 DNA, as far as it was read: TGTGCCAGCAGCCCTTTCCCCACCGGGGAG. The chain carries TRBV7-9 and TRBJ2-2; D not certain. The read terminates 3 residues ahead of where the CDR3 ends, so the germline J gene completes it. In germline, CDR1 is SEHNR, CDR2 FQNEAQ (reference sequence). The V end was cut by 5 bases, the J end by 4 bases, with 8 bases between. The CDR3 is 13 amino acids.

As to this clone: The CDR3 extends 3 residues past the end of the read, so its final part is completed from the germline J gene. The chain couples TRBV12-3 or TRBV12-4 to TRBJ2-7; 7 bases are a match to TRBD2. CDR3 length equals 14 residues. V was pared by 5 bases and J by 4 bases, with 8 bases of the junction left unmatched. The DNA read from the CDR3 is TGTGCCAGCAGTAAGGCAGCGGGGCAGTACGAG. Translated: CASSKAAGQYE. The entire CDR3 sequence reads CASSKAAGQYEQYF.

The CDR3 loop reads CASRHPQGFHGYTF. Partial CDR3 DNA: TGTGCCAGCCGTCATCCCCAGGGTTTTCATGGC. The rearrangement links TRBV2 to TRBJ1-2, with D possibly matching TRBD1 (5 bases). The read comes to an end 3 residues before the CDR3 does, leaving the germline J gene to fill in the end. In germline, CDR1 is SNHLY, CDR2 FYNNEI. Trimming took off 8 bases at V and 6 bases at J, with 19 bases between the two ends. There are 14 residues in the CDR3.

The CDR3 region is CASTKQGVTNEKLFF. The sequenced part of the CDR3 DNA is TGTGCCAGCACGAAGCAGGGGGTAACTAATGAAAAA. The genes are TRBV2 and TRBJ1-4, with 7 bases lining up with TRBD1. The CDR3 is cut off 3 residues early in the read; its end comes from the germline J gene. The CDR3 spans 15 residues. Germline V gene lookup returns CDR1 SNHLY and CDR2 FYNNEI. Trimming took 7 bases from V and 1 from J; bases not matched to a gene: 6.

To note about this clone: The read ends 3 residues early relative to the CDR3; the germline J gene fills the gap. This chain links TRBV19 with TRBJ2-2; 8 nucleotides match TRBD1. V lost 7 bases to trimming and J lost 3 bases; unmatched junction nucleotides: 10. The CDR3 is made up of 16 amino acids. Germline V gene data show CDR1 as LNHDA and CDR2 as SQIVND (reference sequence). The CDR3 bases that were read are TGTGCCAGTACCCCGACCGACAGGGGATACACCGGGGAG. This encodes CASTPTDRGYTGE. The entire CDR3 protein is CASTPTDRGYTGELFF.

Concerning this clone itself: The CDR3 end falls 3 residues outside the read, so it is completed with the germline J gene. The chain uses TRBV5-1 and TRBJ2-5; the D is unclear. The CDR3 extends over 12 amino acids. Germline CDR1 and CDR2: SGHRS and YFSETQ. Trimming stripped 2 bases from V and 3 bases from J, with 5 bases between. CDR3 in amino acids: CASSLTEETQYF. CDR3 bases read: TGCGCCAGCAGCTTAACGGAAGAGACC.

A note on this clone: One end of the junction fails to match germline, which may point to a read error. The CDR3 is cut off 3 residues early in the read; its end comes from the germline J gene. The chain joins TRBV7-9 to TRBJ2-7, with D unclear. Germline assignment: CDR1 SEHNR and CDR2 FQNEAQ (reference sequence). The CDR3 has 12 residues. The CDR3 bases that were read are TGTACCAGCAGCCAGAAGGTGGACGAG. Protein: CTSSQKVDE. The CDR3 reads in full as CTSSQKVDEQYF.

As concerns this clone: With the read ending 3 residues before the CDR3 end, the germline J gene is used to fill in that end. The chain carries TRBV5-4 and TRBJ2-3; possible D gene TRBD1, 6 bases. The V gene lost 5 bases and the J gene lost 5 bases, with 9 bases spanning the gap. This CDR3 has 12 amino acids. Germline V lookup: CDR1 SGHNT, CDR2 YYREEE (reference sequence). The CDR3 bases that were read are TGTGCCAGCAGTTCACAGGGAGATACG. This codes for CASSSQGDT. The CDR3, in full, reads CASSSQGDTQYF. Full variable domain (outside the CDR3, taken from reference TRBV5-4 and TRBJ2-3): ETGVTQSPTHLIKTRGQQVTLRCSSQSGHNTVSWYQQALGQGPQFIFQYYREEENGRGNFPPRFSGLQFPNYSSELNVNALELDDSALYLCASSSQGDTQYFGPGTRLTVL.

A note on this clone: Sequencing ends 3 residues short of the CDR3 end; the germline J gene provides the rest. J is TRBJ2-1 and V is TRBV11-3, with a tentative D call TRBD1 (6 bases). CDR3 length: 15 residues. Looked up from germline, CDR1 is SGHNT and CDR2 is YENEEA. V was trimmed by 5 bases and J by 4 bases, leaving 15 bases between them. The sequenced CDR3 bases are TGTGCCAGCAGCCCCGCACAGGGTTTTTACAATGAG. This translates into CASSPAQGFYNE. The full CDR3 is CASSPAQGFYNEQFF.